This paragraph reports one T cell receptor beta chain. The data were obtained in a study of blood T cell repertoires in COVID-19. The overall study: COVID-19 samples from acute and convalescent phases originated in the United States, Italy and Spain.

Authors' data handling: Using reference gene primer amplification, nucleated cell counts were estimated. This table comes from immunoSEQ multiplex PCR, and its TCRdb copy is limited to in-frame clones, with some not included. V and J calls and clone size come straight from that table; D and trimming were deduced from the DNA. Among about 200,000 clones, roughly 90% were seen once, and the ten largest hold about 1.6%. J lost 4 bases, V lost 5 bases, and 14 bases had no gene match. Germline V lookup: CDR1 MDHEN, CDR2 SYDVKM. The CDR3 is 17 amino acids. Sequenced: peripheral blood. This chain connects TRBV28 to TRBJ2-7, with 10 bases identical to TRBD2. The receptor was derived from a man younger than 30 with active or convalescent COVID-19. CDR3 amino acids: CASSRRTSGGNRYEQYF. The CDR3 coding sequence is TGTGCCAGCAGTCGACGGACTAGCGGAGGGAATAGGTACGAGCAGTACTTC.